The 18 T cell receptor beta chains below were found in one sample sequenced in a study of shared clonotypes between healthy human individuals. Clones were sequenced by immunoSEQ multiplex PCR, and TCRdb holds only the in-frame ones, with some missing. The data hold some 2,100,000 clones, with approximately 95% observed a single time. What was sequenced was naive CD4+ T cells sorted from blood. Subset defined: CD45RA+ positively selected. The receptors derive from a man aged 18 to 30 in good health.

V usage is TRBV28 and J usage is TRBJ2-3; 9 nucleotides agree with TRBD2. CDR3 size: 15 residues. Germline values: CDR1 MDHEN, CDR2 SYDVKM. Trimming at V came to 4 bases and at J to 5 bases, leaving 7 bases not matched to a gene. CDR3 sequence (DNA): TGTGCCAGCAGTTCGCCGGGACTAGCACAAGATACGCAGTATTTT. It specifies CASSSPGLAQDTQYF.

V and J are TRBV5-1 and TRBJ1-4; the D gene is possibly TRBD1 (6 bases). The V end was cut by 0 bases, the J end by 6 bases, with 12 bases between. The CDR3 has 15 amino acids. The germline gives CDR1 SGHRS, CDR2 YFSETQ. In nucleotides, the CDR3 is TGCGCCAGCAGCTTGGAGGCAGGGGAGGATGAAAAACTGTTTTTT. Protein: CASSLEAGEDEKLFF.

In its sample, this clone was seen once. The V and J genes are TRBV6-6 and TRBJ1-3; TRBD1 aligns across 7 bases. Germline V gene sequence: CDR1 MNHNY, CDR2 SVGAGI (reference sequence). The CDR3 is made up of 13 amino acids. After removal of 4 bases from V and 4 bases from J, the junction contained 1 base not matched to a gene. The CDR3 loop is CASSSGQGNTIYF. DNA of the CDR3: TGTGCCAGCAGTTCGGGACAGGGAAACACCATATATTTT.

This clone was seen only a few times. The V gene is TRBV28, the J gene TRBJ1-6, with D hard to call. Germline V gene sequence: CDR1 MDHEN, CDR2 SYDVKM. The CDR3 consists of 12 residues. DNA of the CDR3: TGTGTAGTAACAGACTATAATTCACCCCTCCACTTT. Translation gives CVVTDYNSPLHF.

V usage is TRBV5-4 and J usage is TRBJ2-3, with 11 bases fitting TRBD2. J gave up 5 bases and V 3 bases, and 5 bases lay outside the gene matches. The CDR3 consists of 15 residues. The germline V gene has CDR1 SGHNT and CDR2 YYREEE (reference sequence). The CDR3 spells CASSSDGTSGDTQYF. The CDR3 DNA sequence: TGTGCCAGCAGCTCTGACGGGACTAGCGGAGATACGCAGTATTTT. The full variable domain, with the rest looked up from reference TRBV5-4 and TRBJ2-3, is ETGVTQSPTHLIKTRGQQVTLRCSSQSGHNTVSWYQQALGQGPQFIFQYYREEENGRGNFPPRFSGLQFPNYSSELNVNALELDDSALYLCASSSDGTSGDTQYFGPGTRLTVL.

CDR3 residues: CASSQVDRRDTEAFF. CDR3 DNA sequence: TGCGCCAGCAGCCAAGTAGACAGACGGGACACTGAAGCTTTCTTT. This chain connects TRBV4-3 to TRBJ1-1, with D possibly matching TRBD1 (5 bases). CDR1 is LGHNA and CDR2 is YSLEER in the germline V gene. Deletions cut 1 base from V and 3 bases from J, with 12 bases between. The CDR3 loop spans 15 amino acids.

In this sample, this clone turned up once. The chain links TRBV27 to TRBJ2-7; tentatively, D is TRBD2 (5 bases). The CDR3 length is 14 residues. Germline loops: CDR1 MNHEY, CDR2 SMNVEV (reference sequence). The V end was cut by 5 bases, the J end by 4 bases, with 15 bases between. CDR3 DNA sequence: TGTGCCAGCAGTCCCCGCAGTGGGAGTTACGAGCAGTACTTC. It translates to CASSPRSGSYEQYF.

Notes on this clone: This sample also contains other DNA sequences that code for the same CDR3. The chain links TRBV20-1 to TRBJ1-1; D is possibly TRBD1 (5 bases). Germline values: CDR1 DFQATT, CDR2 SNEGSKA (reference sequence). The V end was cut by 6 bases, the J end by 1 base, with 6 bases between. CDR3 size: 11 residues. The CDR3 loop is CSARGNTEAFF. The CDR3 DNA sequence: TGCAGTGCAAGGGGGAACACTGAAGCTTTCTTT.

The chain uses TRBV2 and TRBJ1-3; D is uncertain. The germline CDR1 and CDR2 sequences are SNHLY and FYNNEI. V lost 5 bases to trimming and J lost 4 bases, with 6 bases between them. The CDR3 has 12 amino acids. CDR3 protein: CASSLTGNTIYF. The CDR3 DNA sequence: TGTGCCAGCAGTTTGACCGGAAACACCATATATTTT.

In the case of this clone: This sample also contains other DNA sequences that code for the same CDR3. The chain uses TRBV10-2 and TRBJ2-5; no reliable D call. The CDR3 has 11 amino acids. V was cut by 4 bases and J by 1 base, with 1 base left in between. Germline CDR1 reads WSHSY; CDR2 reads SAAADI. For the CDR3, the DNA is TGCGCCAGCAGTGCCCAAGAGACCCAGTACTTC. Its protein is CASSAQETQYF.

For this clone: Other DNA sequences in the sample encode the same CDR3. The chain couples TRBV27 to TRBJ2-7; 7 positions agree with TRBD1. V lost 8 bases and J lost 3; bases outside the gene matches: 7. This CDR3 region has 13 residues. Germline V gene data show CDR1 as MNHEY and CDR2 as SMNVEV (reference sequence). The CDR3 here is CASRRTGFYEQYF. CDR3 bases: TGTGCCAGCCGAAGGACAGGATTCTACGAGCAGTACTTC.

The chain carries TRBV19 and TRBJ2-3; 7 bases line up with TRBD1. This CDR3 region has 13 residues. In germline, CDR1 is LNHDA, CDR2 SQIVND (reference sequence). Trimming took 9 bases from V and 5 from J; bases not matched to a gene: 8. CDR3 sequence reads: CASQDRLGDTQYF. The DNA for the CDR3 is TGTGCCAGCCAGGACAGGTTGGGAGATACGCAGTATTTT.

This chain joins TRBV18 and TRBJ1-1; D remains unclear. This CDR3 region has 13 residues. Per the germline V gene, CDR1 is KGHSH and CDR2 is LQKENI. The V end was cut by 2 bases, the J end by 5 bases, with 9 bases between. CDR3 amino acids: CASSPGIQTEAFF. The CDR3 DNA reads as TGTGCCAGCTCACCAGGCATACAGACTGAAGCTTTCTTT.

Regarding this clone: The same CDR3 can be traced to other DNA sequences in this sample. The rearrangement links TRBV6-5 to TRBJ1-5; a possible D gene is TRBD1 (6 bases). Trimming cost V 5 bases and J 4 bases, with 9 bases left between them. This CDR3 has 13 amino acids. The germline gives CDR1 MNHEY, CDR2 SVGAGI. This CDR3 is CASSRQGNQPQHF. Here the CDR3 DNA reads TGTGCCAGCAGTCGCCAGGGGAATCAGCCCCAGCATTTT.

This chain joins TRBV28 and TRBJ2-3; D might be TRBD2 (7 bases). Germline CDR1 and CDR2: MDHEN and SYDVKM. The CDR3 is made up of 15 amino acids. Trimming shortened V by 6 bases and J by 1 base, and 14 bases separated the two germline ends. CDR3 in amino acids: CASSQQGGGTDTQYF. The DNA for the CDR3 is TGTGCCAGCAGCCAACAGGGAGGGGGCACAGATACGCAGTATTTT.

Of note for this clone: Distinct nucleotide sequences in the sample also encode this CDR3. CDR3 DNA sequence: TGTGCCAGCAGTTTAGGACCTACCGAAGCTTTCTTT. Residues: CASSLGPTEAFF. The chain recombines TRBV28 with TRBJ1-1; D is undetermined. The CDR3 is made up of 12 amino acids. Trimming pared 2 bases from V and 8 bases from J, leaving 9 bases between. Germline V gene lookup returns CDR1 MDHEN and CDR2 SYDVKM.

This chain uses TRBV25-1 with TRBJ2-7, with TRBD1 matching over 9 bases. Germline V CDR1 and CDR2: MGHDK, SYGVNS. V gave up 6 bases and J gave up 2 bases; unmatched junction bases: 14. The CDR3 totals 17 residues. In DNA form, the CDR3 reads TGTGCCAGCAGCCCCACGTTGCGGGGGACAGGGACCTACGAGCAGTACTTC. Protein: CASSPTLRGTGTYEQYF.

The CDR3 loop is CASSPRGSGGRISYNEQFF. In DNA form, the CDR3 reads TGTGCCAGCTCACCCCGGGGTAGCGGGGGCCGAATCTCCTACAATGAGCAGTTCTTC. The chain employs TRBV18 and TRBJ2-1, with 9 bases aligning to TRBD2. J was trimmed by 0 bases and V by 3 bases; bases with no gene match: 12. The CDR3 has 19 amino acids. CDR1 KGHSH and CDR2 LQKENI come from the germline V gene.